This T cell receptor (beta chain) comes out of a study of cytotoxic CD8 clonotypes in ibrutinib-treated CLL. Overall study results and limits: Before falling back toward baseline at progression, clonality had risen at the time of ibrutinib response. Public clonotypes showed up rarely, and on treatment they shrank or held steady.

The CDR3 length is 14 residues. The V gene's germline CDR1 is MGHRA and CDR2 YSYEKL. Deletions cut 0 bases from V and 5 bases from J, with 7 bases between. The authors obtained around 2 micrograms of genomic DNA from cryopreserved PBMCs for TCR beta libraries. As regards this clone: The antigen is undetermined.

Profiled with immunoSEQ multiplex PCR; TCRdb holds only in-frame clones, not every one. The table lists 110,000 to 150,000 clones, roughly 83% of them singletons. The specimen comprised PBMCs, sampled after 12 months of ibrutinib treatment. The origin of this receptor is a human donor with chronic lymphocytic leukemia. The chain carries TRBV4-1 and TRBJ1-4; tentative D call: TRBD1 (6 bases). Here the CDR3 DNA reads TGCGCCAGCAGCCAAGAGCAGGGGAATGAAAAACTGTTTTTT. It translates to CASSQEQGNEKLFF.